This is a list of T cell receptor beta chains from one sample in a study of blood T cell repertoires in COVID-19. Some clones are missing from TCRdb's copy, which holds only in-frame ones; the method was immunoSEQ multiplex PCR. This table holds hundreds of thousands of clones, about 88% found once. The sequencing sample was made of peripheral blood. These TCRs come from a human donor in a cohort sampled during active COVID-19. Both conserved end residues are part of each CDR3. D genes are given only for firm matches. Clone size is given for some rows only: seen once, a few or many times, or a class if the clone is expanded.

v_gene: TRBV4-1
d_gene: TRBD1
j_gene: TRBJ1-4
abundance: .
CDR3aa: CASSQRPTGQNNEKLFF
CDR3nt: TGCGCCAGCAGCCAACGTCCGACGGGACAGAATAATGAAAAACTGTTTTTT

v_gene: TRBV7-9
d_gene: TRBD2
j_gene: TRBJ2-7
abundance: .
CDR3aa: CASSNTSGRWYEQYF
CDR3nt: TGTGCCAGCAGTAATACTAGCGGGAGGTGGTACGAGCAGTACTTC

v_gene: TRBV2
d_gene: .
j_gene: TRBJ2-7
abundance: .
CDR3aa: CASKAGGTYEQYF
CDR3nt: TGTGCCAGCAAGGCCGGAGGCACCTACGAGCAGTACTTC

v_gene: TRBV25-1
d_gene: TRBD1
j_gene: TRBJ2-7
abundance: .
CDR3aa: CASSAWTGSLEQYF
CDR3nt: TGTGCCAGCAGTGCTTGGACAGGGAGTCTGGAGCAGTACTTC

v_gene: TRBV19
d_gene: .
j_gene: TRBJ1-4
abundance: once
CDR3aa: CASSKHRDEKLFF
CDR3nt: TGTGCCAGTAGTAAACACAGGGACGAAAAACTGTTTTTT

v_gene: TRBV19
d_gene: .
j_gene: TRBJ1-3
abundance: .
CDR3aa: CASSISSWGDTIYF
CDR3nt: TGTGCCAGTAGTATCTCGTCTTGGGGGGACACCATATATTTT

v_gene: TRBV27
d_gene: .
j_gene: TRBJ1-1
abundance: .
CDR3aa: CASSLGPTLYTEAFF
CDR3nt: TGTGCCAGCAGTTTGGGCCCCACTCTGTACACTGAAGCTTTCTTT

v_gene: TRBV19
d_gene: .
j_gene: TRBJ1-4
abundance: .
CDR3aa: CASSRQKNEKLFF
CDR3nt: TGTGCCAGTAGTCGACAGAAGAATGAAAAACTGTTTTTT

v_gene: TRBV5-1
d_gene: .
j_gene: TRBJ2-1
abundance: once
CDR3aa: CASSPGASSSYNEQFF
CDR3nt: TGCGCCAGCAGCCCTGGGGCGTCGAGCTCCTACAATGAGCAGTTCTTC

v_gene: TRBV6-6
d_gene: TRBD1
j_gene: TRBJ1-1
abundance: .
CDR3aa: CASSSYEQGMNTEAFF
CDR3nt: TGTGCCAGCAGCTCATACGAACAGGGGATGAACACTGAAGCTTTCTTT

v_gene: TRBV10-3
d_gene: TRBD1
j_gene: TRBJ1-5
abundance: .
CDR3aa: CAISTGVDSNQPQHF
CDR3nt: TGTGCCATCAGTACAGGGGTCGATAGCAATCAGCCCCAGCATTTT

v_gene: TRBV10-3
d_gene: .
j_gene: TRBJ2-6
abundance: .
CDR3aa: CAISESGGPGANVLTF
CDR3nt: TGTGCCATCAGTGAGTCAGGAGGACCTGGGGCCAACGTCCTGACTTTC

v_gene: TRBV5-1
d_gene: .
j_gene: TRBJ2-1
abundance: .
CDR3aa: CASSSLGGEQFF
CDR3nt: TGCGCCAGCAGCTCCCTAGGAGGGGAGCAGTTCTTC

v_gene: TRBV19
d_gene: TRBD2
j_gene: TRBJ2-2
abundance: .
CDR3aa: CASIPIRTSGGSGELFF
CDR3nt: TGTGCCAGTATCCCCATCCGGACTAGCGGGGGGTCAGGGGAGCTGTTTTTT

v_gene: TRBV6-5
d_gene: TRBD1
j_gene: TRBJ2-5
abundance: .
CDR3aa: CASSPGQGIETQYF
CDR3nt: TGTGCCAGCAGTCCCGGACAGGGGATTGAGACCCAGTACTTC

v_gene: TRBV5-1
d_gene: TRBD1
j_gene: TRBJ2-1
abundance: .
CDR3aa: CASSAGTGNYNEQFF
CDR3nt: TGCGCCAGCAGCGCTGGGACAGGGAACTACAATGAGCAGTTCTTC

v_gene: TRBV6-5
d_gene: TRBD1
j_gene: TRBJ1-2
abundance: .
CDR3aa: CASSRDRRNYGYTF
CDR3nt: TGTGCCAGCAGCCGGGACAGGAGGAACTATGGCTACACCTTC

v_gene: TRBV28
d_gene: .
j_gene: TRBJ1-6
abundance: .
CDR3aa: CASSWGGNSPLHF
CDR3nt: TGTGCCAGCAGTTGGGGGGGGAATTCACCCCTCCACTTT

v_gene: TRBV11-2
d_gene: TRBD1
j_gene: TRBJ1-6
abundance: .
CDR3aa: CASSWDSNNSPLHF
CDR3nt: TGTGCCAGCAGCTGGGACAGCAATAATTCACCCCTCCACTTT

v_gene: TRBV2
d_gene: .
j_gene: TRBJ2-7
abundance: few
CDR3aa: CASTPHPGLSYEQYF
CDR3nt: TGTGCCAGCACCCCCCACCCAGGCCTCTCCTACGAGCAGTACTTC

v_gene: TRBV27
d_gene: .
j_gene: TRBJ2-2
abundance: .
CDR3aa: CASKISGTGELFF
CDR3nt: TGTGCCAGCAAGATTAGCGGCACCGGGGAGCTGTTTTTT

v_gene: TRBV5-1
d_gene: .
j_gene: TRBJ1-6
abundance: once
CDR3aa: CASRPNPSSYNSPLHF
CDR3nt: TGCGCCAGCAGACCGAATCCGAGCTCCTATAATTCACCCCTCCACTTT

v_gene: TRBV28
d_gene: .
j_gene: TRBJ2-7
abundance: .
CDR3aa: CASSFGQGYEQYF
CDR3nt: TGTGCCAGCAGTTTTGGGCAGGGCTACGAGCAGTACTTC

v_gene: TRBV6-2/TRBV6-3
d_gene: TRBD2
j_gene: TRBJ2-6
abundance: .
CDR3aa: CASSYPTSGAHSGANVLTF
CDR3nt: TGTGCCAGCAGTTACCCAACTAGCGGGGCCCACTCTGGGGCCAACGTCCTGACTTTC

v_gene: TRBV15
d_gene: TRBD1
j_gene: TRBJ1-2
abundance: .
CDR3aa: CATSRARQGPSYGYTF
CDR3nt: TGTGCCACCAGCAGAGCGAGACAGGGACCCAGCTATGGCTACACCTTC

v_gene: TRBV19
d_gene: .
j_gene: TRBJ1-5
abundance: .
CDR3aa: CASSPQQGGRQPQHF
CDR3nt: TGTGCCAGTAGTCCCCAGCAGGGAGGTAGGCAGCCCCAGCATTTT

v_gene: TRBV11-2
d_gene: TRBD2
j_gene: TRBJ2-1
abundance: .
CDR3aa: CASSPRAGGYNEQFF
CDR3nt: TGTGCCAGCAGCCCCCGAGCGGGAGGCTACAATGAGCAGTTCTTC

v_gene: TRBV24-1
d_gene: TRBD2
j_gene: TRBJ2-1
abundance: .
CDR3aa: CATSRPGGLAGASSYNEQFF
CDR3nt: TGTGCCACCAGCCGACCCGGAGGACTAGCGGGAGCTAGCTCCTACAATGAGCAGTTCTTC

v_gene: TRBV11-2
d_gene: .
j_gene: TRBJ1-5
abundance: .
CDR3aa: CASSLGGSNQPQHF
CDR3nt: TGTGCCAGCAGCTTAGGGGGCAGCAATCAGCCCCAGCATTTT

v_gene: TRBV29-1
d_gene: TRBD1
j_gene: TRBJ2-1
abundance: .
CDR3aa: CSVRRTGSLDEQFF
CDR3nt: TGCAGCGTCCGGCGGACAGGGTCTTTGGATGAGCAGTTCTTC

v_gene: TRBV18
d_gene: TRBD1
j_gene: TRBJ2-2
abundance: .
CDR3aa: CASSVTGVNTGELFF
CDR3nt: TGTGCCAGCTCGGTTACAGGGGTGAACACCGGGGAGCTGTTTTTT

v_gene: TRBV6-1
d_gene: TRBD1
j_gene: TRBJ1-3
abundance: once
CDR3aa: CASTDGTGPFSGNTIYF
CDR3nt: TGTGCCAGCACTGACGGGACAGGACCTTTCTCTGGAAACACCATATATTTT

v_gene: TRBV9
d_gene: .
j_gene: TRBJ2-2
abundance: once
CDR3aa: CASSVVETNTGELFF
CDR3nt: TGTGCCAGCAGCGTAGTAGAGACGAACACCGGGGAGCTGTTTTTT

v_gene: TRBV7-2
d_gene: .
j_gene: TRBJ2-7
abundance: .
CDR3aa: CASSLVAYGEQYF
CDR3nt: TGTGCCAGCAGCTTAGTCGCGTACGGCGAGCAGTACTTC

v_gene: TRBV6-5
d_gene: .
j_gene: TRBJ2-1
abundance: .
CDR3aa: CASTTGRDQAEQFF
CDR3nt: TGTGCCAGCACCACGGGGCGGGACCAGGCTGAGCAGTTCTTC

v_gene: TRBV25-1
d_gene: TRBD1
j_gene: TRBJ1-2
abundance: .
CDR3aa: CASSEWAGGGYGYTF
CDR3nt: TGTGCCAGCAGTGAATGGGCAGGGGGCGGGTATGGCTACACCTTC

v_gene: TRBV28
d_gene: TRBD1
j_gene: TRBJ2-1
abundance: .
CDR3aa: CASSAPWSGGASNEQFF
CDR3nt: TGTGCCAGCAGTGCCCCATGGTCAGGGGGCGCAAGTAATGAGCAGTTCTTC

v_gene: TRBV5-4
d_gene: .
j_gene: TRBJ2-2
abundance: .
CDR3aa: CASTSRRGNTGELFF
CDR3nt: TGTGCCAGCACCTCTAGGCGGGGGAACACCGGGGAGCTGTTTTTT

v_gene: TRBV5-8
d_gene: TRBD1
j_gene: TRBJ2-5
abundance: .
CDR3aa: CASSFRGPETQYF
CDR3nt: TGTGCCAGCAGCTTCAGGGGGCCGGAGACCCAGTACTTC

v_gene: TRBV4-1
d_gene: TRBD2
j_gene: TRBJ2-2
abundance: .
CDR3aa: CASSQVLAGGGDTGELFF
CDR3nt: TGCGCCAGCAGCCAAGTGTTAGCGGGAGGCGGTGACACCGGGGAGCTGTTTTTT

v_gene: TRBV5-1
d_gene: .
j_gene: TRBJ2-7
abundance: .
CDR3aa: CASRRVTETYEQYF
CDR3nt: TGCGCCAGCCGACGGGTGACAGAGACCTACGAGCAGTACTTC

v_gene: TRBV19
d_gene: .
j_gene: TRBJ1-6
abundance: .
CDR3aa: CASSITEQAYNSPLHF
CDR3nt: TGTGCCAGTAGCATAACGGAACAGGCCTATAATTCACCCCTCCACTTT

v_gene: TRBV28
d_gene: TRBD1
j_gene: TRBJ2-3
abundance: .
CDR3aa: CASSPGAGTGNPDTQYF
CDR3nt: TGTGCCAGCAGCCCAGGTGCTGGGACAGGGAATCCAGATACGCAGTATTTT

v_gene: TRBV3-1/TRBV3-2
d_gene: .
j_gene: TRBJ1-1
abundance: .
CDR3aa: CASSPLGAPNTEAFF
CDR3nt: TGTGCCAGCAGTCCACTGGGGGCCCCGAACACTGAAGCTTTCTTT

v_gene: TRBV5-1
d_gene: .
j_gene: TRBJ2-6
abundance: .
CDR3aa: CASSLAGTGASGANVLTF
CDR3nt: TGCGCCAGCAGCTTGGCCGGGACTGGTGCCTCTGGGGCCAACGTCCTGACTTTC

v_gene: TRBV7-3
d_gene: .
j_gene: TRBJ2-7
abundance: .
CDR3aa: CASSPAGRSYEQYF
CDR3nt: TGTGCCAGCAGCCCAGCAGGGCGCTCCTACGAGCAGTACTTC

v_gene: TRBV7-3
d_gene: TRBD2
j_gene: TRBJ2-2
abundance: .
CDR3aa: CASSLRLAGSTGELFF
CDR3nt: TGTGCCAGCAGCTTACGACTAGCGGGAAGCACCGGGGAGCTGTTTTTT